These T cell receptor beta chains were read from a single sample in a study of control samples from healthy donors and cancer patients. Clones were read by immunoSEQ multiplex PCR, and TCRdb kept only the in-frame ones, dropping some. The sample consists of fewer than 200,000 clones, around 90% of them appearing once. Sequences were obtained from blood. The origin of the receptors is a woman aged 45-59 years in good health. CDR3s include the opening cysteine and the closing phenylalanine or tryptophan. D genes are given only for firm matches. Size is stated for part of the rows, as once, few or many counts, or as a class when the clone is expanded.

v_gene	j_gene	abundance	len	d_gene	CDR3aa	CDR3nt
TRBV11-1	TRBJ1-1	-	14	-	CASSLQGPNTEAFF	TGTGCCAGCAGCTTACAGGGCCCGAACACTGAAGCTTTCTTT
TRBV7-9	TRBJ2-2	-	12	TRBD1	CASRTGPGELFF	TGTGCCAGCAGGACAGGGCCCGGGGAGCTGTTTTTT
TRBV5-6	TRBJ2-7	-	16	-	CASSSTGGGSSYEQYF	TGTGCCAGCAGCTCGACGGGTGGGGGAAGCTCCTACGAGCAGTACTTC
TRBV5-1	TRBJ2-3	-	14	-	CASSLLVSADTQYF	TGCGCCAGCAGCTTGTTAGTTAGCGCAGATACGCAGTATTTT
TRBV10-1	TRBJ1-4	once	17	-	CASSGKNRPPTNEKLFF	TGCGCCAGCAGTGGAAAAAACAGGCCTCCAACTAATGAAAAACTGTTTTTT
TRBV24-1	TRBJ2-1	-	16	TRBD2	CATGGYTSGSYNEQFF	TGTGCCACCGGGGGGTATACTAGCGGGAGTTACAATGAGCAGTTCTTC
TRBV24-1	TRBJ2-2	-	16	TRBD1	CATSDLGTGETGELFF	TGTGCCACCAGTGATTTGGGGACAGGGGAAACCGGGGAGCTGTTTTTT
TRBV5-1	TRBJ2-7	few	14	-	CASSFTSGSYEQYF	TGCGCCAGCAGCTTCACTTCAGGGTCTTACGAGCAGTACTTC
TRBV28	TRBJ2-5	once	17	TRBD2	CASSKLAGGPFGETQYF	TGTGCCAGCAGTAAACTAGCGGGAGGGCCTTTTGGGGAGACCCAGTACTTC
TRBV18	TRBJ2-2	-	14	-	CASSPQIVTGELFF	TGTGCCAGCTCACCACAGATTGTCACCGGGGAGCTGTTTTTT
TRBV14	TRBJ2-1	-	13	-	CASSQREDNEQFF	TGTGCCAGCAGCCAACGCGAGGACAATGAGCAGTTCTTC
TRBV2	TRBJ1-5	-	15	TRBD1	CASRSDRVGNQPQHF	TGTGCCAGCAGGTCCGACAGGGTGGGTAATCAGCCCCAGCATTTT
TRBV10-3	TRBJ1-1	-	13	-	CAISPPGVTEAFF	TGTGCCATCAGTCCCCCAGGGGTGACTGAAGCTTTCTTT
TRBV7-8	TRBJ2-7	few	16	TRBD1	CASSLDHRTGPYEQYF	TGTGCCAGCAGCTTGGATCATCGGACAGGTCCCTACGAGCAGTACTTC
TRBV28	TRBJ2-7	-	12	-	CASSWTSYEQYF	TGTGCCAGCAGTTGGACAAGCTACGAGCAGTACTTC
TRBV7-9	TRBJ2-7	-	15	-	CASSLVGQIRAEQYF	TGTGCCAGCAGCTTAGTGGGGCAGATCCGGGCCGAGCAGTACTTC
TRBV3-1/TRBV3-2	TRBJ2-3	-	14	TRBD2	CASSQVRGADTQYF	TGTGCCAGCAGCCAAGTCCGGGGGGCAGATACGCAGTATTTT
TRBV19	TRBJ1-1	-	14	-	CASTKEGGYTEAFF	TGTGCCAGCACCAAGGAGGGGGGATACACTGAAGCTTTCTTT
TRBV6-5	TRBJ1-5	-	16	-	CASSYSMQGGNQPQHF	TGTGCCAGCAGTTACTCGATGCAGGGTGGCAATCAGCCCCAGCATTTT
TRBV30	TRBJ2-7	-	13	-	CAWRLKGSGEQYF	TGTGCCTGGAGACTAAAGGGGTCCGGCGAGCAGTACTTC
TRBV2	TRBJ2-1	-	16	TRBD2	CASTATLSGRLGEQFF	TGTGCCAGTACCGCCACGTTGAGCGGGAGGTTGGGTGAGCAGTTCTTC
TRBV4-1	TRBJ1-5	-	14	TRBD1	CASSQEDRGQPQHF	TGCGCCAGCAGCCAAGAGGACAGGGGTCAGCCCCAGCATTTT
TRBV28	TRBJ2-5	-	14	TRBD1	CASSLWTGKETQYF	TGTGCCAGCAGTTTGTGGACAGGGAAAGAGACCCAGTACTTC
TRBV6-5	TRBJ1-2	-	14	TRBD1	CASSYSTGAAGYTF	TGTGCCAGCAGTTACTCGACAGGGGCAGCTGGCTACACCTTC
TRBV15	TRBJ2-1	-	14	-	CATSRVALSNEQFF	TGTGCCACCAGCAGAGTAGCCCTCTCCAATGAGCAGTTCTTC
TRBV6-6	TRBJ1-1	-	11	-	CASSYRDEAFF	TGTGCCAGCAGTTACAGAGATGAAGCTTTCTTT
TRBV19	TRBJ2-2	-	17	-	CASRRPLDADATGELFF	TGTGCCAGTAGAAGGCCTCTCGACGCAGACGCCACCGGGGAGCTGTTTTTT
TRBV9	TRBJ2-2	-	15	-	CASSVAPFDTGELFF	TGTGCCAGCAGCGTAGCCCCGTTCGACACCGGGGAGCTGTTTTTT
TRBV28	TRBJ2-6	-	19	-	CASTGAGAGGNSGANVLTF	TGTGCCAGCACGGGGGCTGGGGCAGGGGGTAACTCTGGGGCCAACGTCCTGACTTTC
TRBV12-3/TRBV12-4	TRBJ2-5	-	12	-	CASRLQWETQYF	TGTGCCAGCAGACTACAGTGGGAGACCCAGTACTTC
TRBV12-3/TRBV12-4	TRBJ2-1	-	13	-	CASSLRRGNEQFF	TGTGCCAGCAGTTTGCGTCGGGGCAATGAGCAGTTCTTC
TRBV24-1	TRBJ2-1	once	14	TRBD1	CATSARTGGSRQFF	TGTGCCACCAGTGCCCGGACAGGGGGAAGTAGGCAGTTCTTC